This T cell receptor (beta chain) was recovered during a study of blood T cell repertoires in COVID-19. This CDR3 has 14 amino acids. V shed 2 bases and J shed 8 bases, with 12 bases lying between them. In germline, CDR1 is SGHAT, CDR2 FQNNGV. Everyone who took part was roughly 18 to 100 years old, and they came from about 25 US areas. Profiled with immunoSEQ multiplex PCR; TCRdb holds only in-frame clones, not every one. The data show roughly 330,000 clones, with around 87% seen just once and under 5.5% held by the top ten. The V gene is TRBV11-2, the J gene TRBJ1-4; the D gene is possibly TRBD1 (6 bases). This clonotype was obtained from a woman in her twenties or thirties who had recovered from COVID-19. Material for sequencing was PBMCs or T cells enriched from blood (not recorded which). The CDR3 protein is CASSLLQGVEKLFF. The CDR3 region has the DNA TGTGCCAGCAGCTTACTACAGGGCGTAGAAAAACTGTTTTTT. The variable domain in full, completed from reference TRBV11-2 and TRBJ1-4, reads EAGVAQSPRYKIIEKRQSVAFWCNPISGHATLYWYQQILGQGPKLLIQFQNNGVVDDSQLPKDRFSAERLKGVDSTLKIQPAKLEDSAVYLCASSLLQGVEKLFFGSGTQLSVL.